This T cell receptor (beta chain) was retrieved from a study of OX40 agonist ivuxolimab in advanced cancers. Turning to the study itself: Two cutaneous melanoma patients and one hepatocellular carcinoma patient, three in all, had partial responses. Study-level findings and limits: Dosing at 0.1 to 3.0 mg/kg was accompanied by clonal expansion of CD4+ and CD8+ blood T cells by week 6. Expanded peripheral T cells had an undetermined antigen specificity.

The V end was cut by 0 bases, the J end by 0 bases, with 13 bases between. This CDR3 has 17 residues. Germline V gives CDR1 SGHAT, CDR2 FQNNGV. Profiling relied on immunoSEQ multiplex PCR, and the TCRdb table lists in-frame clones only, not all of them. The sample contains under 85,000 clones, 93% of which appear only once. A word on this clone: What it binds is not known.

Sequences were derived from CD4+ or CD8+ T cells sorted from blood, sampled in a trial of the OX40 agonist ivuxolimab. V usage is TRBV11-2 and J usage is TRBJ2-3; possibly TRBD1 for D (6 bases). The sequence came from an adult with an advanced solid tumor such as melanoma, head and neck, liver or kidney cancer. The CDR3 is CASSLDWTDLSTDTQYF. For the CDR3, the DNA is TGTGCCAGCAGCTTAGATTGGACAGACTTGAGCACAGATACGCAGTATTTT.